This T cell receptor beta chain originates from a study of blood T cell repertoires in COVID-19. The germline V gene encodes CDR1 SGHDN and CDR2 FVKESK. The CDR3 has 14 residues. The V and J ends lost 1 base and 3 bases respectively, with 7 bases between them. Repertoires were generated with immunoSEQ multiplex PCR, while TCRdb's copy carries only in-frame clones and drops some. This repertoire shows under 250,000 clones, 86% found once; its top ten account for around 6%. The chain employs TRBV14 and TRBJ2-1, with D unresolved. Sequencing was performed on peripheral blood. The TCR sequence derives from an elderly woman with COVID-19, enrolled during active disease. The CDR3 nucleotides are TGTGCCAGCAGCCAAGTACTCGGCTACAATGAGCAGTTCTTC. Amino acid sequence: CASSQVLGYNEQFF.